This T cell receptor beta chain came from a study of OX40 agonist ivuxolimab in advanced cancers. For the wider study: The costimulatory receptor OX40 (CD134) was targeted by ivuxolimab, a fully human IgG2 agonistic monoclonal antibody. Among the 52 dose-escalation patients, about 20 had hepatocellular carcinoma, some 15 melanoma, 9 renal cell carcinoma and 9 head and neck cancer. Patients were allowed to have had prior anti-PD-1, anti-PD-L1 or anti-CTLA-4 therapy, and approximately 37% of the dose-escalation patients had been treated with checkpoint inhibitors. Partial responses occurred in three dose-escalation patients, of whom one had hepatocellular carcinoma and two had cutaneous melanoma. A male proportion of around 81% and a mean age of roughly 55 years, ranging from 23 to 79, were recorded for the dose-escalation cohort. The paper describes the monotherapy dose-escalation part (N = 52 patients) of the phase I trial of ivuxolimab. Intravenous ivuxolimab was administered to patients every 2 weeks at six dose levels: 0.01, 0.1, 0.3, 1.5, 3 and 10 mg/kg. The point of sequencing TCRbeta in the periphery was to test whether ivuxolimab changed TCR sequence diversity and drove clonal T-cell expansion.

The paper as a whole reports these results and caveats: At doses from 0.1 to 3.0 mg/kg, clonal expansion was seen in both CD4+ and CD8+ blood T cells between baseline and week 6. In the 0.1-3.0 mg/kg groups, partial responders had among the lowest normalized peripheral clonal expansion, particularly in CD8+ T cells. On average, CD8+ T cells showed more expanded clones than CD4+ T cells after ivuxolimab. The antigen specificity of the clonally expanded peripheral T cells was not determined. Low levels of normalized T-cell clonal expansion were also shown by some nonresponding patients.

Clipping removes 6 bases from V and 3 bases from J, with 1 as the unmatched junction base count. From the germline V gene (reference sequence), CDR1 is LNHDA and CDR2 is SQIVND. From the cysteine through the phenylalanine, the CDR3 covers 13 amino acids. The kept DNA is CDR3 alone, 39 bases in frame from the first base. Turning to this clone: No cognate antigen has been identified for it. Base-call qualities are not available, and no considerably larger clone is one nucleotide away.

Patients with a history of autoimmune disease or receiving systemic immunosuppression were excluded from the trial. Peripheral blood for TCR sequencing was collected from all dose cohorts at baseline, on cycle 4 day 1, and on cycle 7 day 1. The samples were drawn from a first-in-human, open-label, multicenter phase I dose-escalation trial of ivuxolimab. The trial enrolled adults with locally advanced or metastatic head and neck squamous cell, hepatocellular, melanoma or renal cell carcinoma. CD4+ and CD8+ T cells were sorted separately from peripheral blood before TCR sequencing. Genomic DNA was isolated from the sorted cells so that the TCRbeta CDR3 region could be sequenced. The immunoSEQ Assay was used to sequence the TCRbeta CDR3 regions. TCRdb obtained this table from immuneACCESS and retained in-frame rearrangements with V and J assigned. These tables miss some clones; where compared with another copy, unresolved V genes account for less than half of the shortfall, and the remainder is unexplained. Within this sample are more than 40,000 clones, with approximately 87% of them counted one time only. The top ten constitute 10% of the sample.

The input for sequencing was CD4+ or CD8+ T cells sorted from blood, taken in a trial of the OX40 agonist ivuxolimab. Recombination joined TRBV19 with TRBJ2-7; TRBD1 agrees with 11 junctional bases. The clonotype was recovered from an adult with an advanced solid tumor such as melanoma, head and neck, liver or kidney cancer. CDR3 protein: CASRDRGHYEQYF. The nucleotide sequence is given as TGTGCCAGTAGGGACAGGGGGCACTACGAGCAGTACTTC.